Described below is a single T cell receptor (beta chain) sequence and its context. Per the original methods: Counts of nucleated cells, estimated from reference gene primer amplification, were obtained. Clones were sequenced by immunoSEQ multiplex PCR, and TCRdb holds only the in-frame ones, with some missing. V and J calls and clone size follow that table, whereas D and trimming were derived from the DNA. This sample has fewer than 250,000 clones, with about 87% found just once. Allocation to cohorts depended on clinical history reported by the participants. The data originate from a study of blood T cell repertoires in COVID-19. This sequence originates from a man in his fifties who had been exposed to COVID-19. Specimen: PBMCs or T cells enriched from blood (not recorded which).

The CDR3 region is CASSVTRQGSPLHF. CDR3 in DNA: TGTGCCAGCAGTGTTACACGGCAGGGTTCACCCCTCCACTTT. The V call is TRBV2, the J call TRBJ1-6; D is possibly TRBD1 (5 bases). The V gene's germline CDR1 is SNHLY and CDR2 FYNNEI. The ends were cut back, 4 bases at V and 9 bases at J, with 13 bases in the middle. The CDR3 sequence is 14 residues long.